This T cell receptor beta chain originates from a study of T cell responses to AZD1222 COVID-19 vaccine (dated by TCRdb to the early 2020s). In the study overall: A total of about 250 trial participants underwent TCR sequencing, of whom about 210 had received two doses of AZD1222 and roughly 26 had received two doses of the MenACWY control vaccine. Trial participants were enrolled into age subgroups of 18-55, 56-69 and 70-plus years, which contained about 150, 27 and 61 TCR-sequenced participants, respectively. Broader findings and caveats from the paper: Conclusions about previously exposed vaccinees are limited, since just six AZD1222 recipients were seropositive for SARS-CoV-2 at baseline. Most participants were white British and females outnumbered males, and the authors suggested that clonal diversity may have been underestimated. Spike-specific TCR breadth and depth rose significantly after two AZD1222 doses compared with day 0 and with MenACWY recipients. Epitopes outside the regions mutated in the B.1.351 and B.1.1.7 variants were reportedly recognized by nearly half of the unique spike-specific TCRs. In the small 56-69-year group, the increase in depth fell short of significance, most likely because of low power. Because no day 14 peak-response samples were available, the repertoires could be characterized only after the peak T cell response. Vaccine-associated CD4 TCRs spanned the whole spike protein, with dominant responses in regions 160-218 and 743-854.

The CDR3 regions of human TCRbeta chains were analyzed by immunosequencing. The paper's data handling went like this. Repertoire TCRs were matched against a reference library of SARS-CoV-2-specific TCRs generated with the MIRA antigen-specificity platform. Breadth was defined as the fraction of unique TCRs that were SARS-CoV-2-associated. Depth was defined as the fraction of total T cells that were SARS-CoV-2-associated. Each spike-specific TCR was assigned to its reactive spike region and to a CD4 or CD8 class using the MIRA data. Log10-transformed breadth and depth values were compared by one-way ANOVA with Sidak's multiple comparisons tests. TCRdb provides this immuneACCESS table in a form limited to in-frame rearrangements. Some clones are lacking; in checked studies, under half of them reflect an unresolved V gene, and why the rest are absent is not known. From that table come the V and J calls and clone size; the DNA was used to work out D and trimming. The sample includes roughly 110,000 clones, with roughly 90% observed a single time. Of the sample, about 8.1% falls within the top ten clones.

The germline V gene encodes CDR1 ENHRY and CDR2 SYGVKD. Trimming takes 7 bases off V and 6 bases off J; junction bases not matched to a gene: 9. The CDR3, from cysteine to phenylalanine, totals 14 residues. The CDR3 DNA has 42 bases and is translated from base 1. The time point label, as the study defines it: about 28 days (+/-7) after the second vaccine dose. AZD1222 recipients with second doses at about 4 weeks or about 12 weeks were pooled, because spike-specific TCR depth and breadth did not differ between schedules. The vaccinee samples were drawn from two UK trials, COV001 and COV002, one of which was a single-blind randomized controlled phase 2/3 trial testing AZD1222 (ChAdOx1 nCoV-19) in healthy adults. Trial participant PBMC samples were collected at day 0 and day 28 after the second dose for TCRbeta chain sequencing. For this clone: No antigen is known for it. Base qualities were left out, and no much larger clone turns up one base away.

The chain is encoded by TRBV10-3 joined to TRBJ2-7; 10 bases in the junction line up with TRBD1. This specimen consisted of peripheral blood, obtained 28 days after the second AZD1222 dose. This TCR was sampled from an adult who received the AZD1222 COVID-19 vaccine. The CDR3: CAITERQGASEQYF. The DNA is TGTGCCATCACCGAAAGACAGGGGGCCTCCGAGCAGTACTTC.